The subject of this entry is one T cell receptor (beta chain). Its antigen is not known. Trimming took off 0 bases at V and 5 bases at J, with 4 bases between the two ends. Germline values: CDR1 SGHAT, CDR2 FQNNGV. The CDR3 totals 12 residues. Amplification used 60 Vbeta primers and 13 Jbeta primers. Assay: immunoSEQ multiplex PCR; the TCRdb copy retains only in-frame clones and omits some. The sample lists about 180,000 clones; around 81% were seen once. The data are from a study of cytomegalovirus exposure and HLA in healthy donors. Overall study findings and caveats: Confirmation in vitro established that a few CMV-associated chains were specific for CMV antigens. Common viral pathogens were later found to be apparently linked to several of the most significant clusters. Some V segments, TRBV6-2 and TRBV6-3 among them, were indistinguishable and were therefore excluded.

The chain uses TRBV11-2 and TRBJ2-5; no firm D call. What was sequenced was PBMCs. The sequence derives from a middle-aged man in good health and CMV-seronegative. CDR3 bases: TGTGCCAGCAGCTTAGATGCGGAGACCCAGTACTTC. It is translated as CASSLDAETQYF.